The 7 T cell receptor beta chains given below trace back to one sample, sequenced in a study of cytomegalovirus exposure and HLA in healthy donors. PCR used 60 Vbeta primers and 13 Jbeta primers. The protocol was immunoSEQ multiplex PCR, while the TCRdb copy is restricted to in-frame clones and leaves out a portion. Of about 160,000 clones listed, roughly 80% are singletons. The sequencing sample was made of PBMCs. Receptors were obtained from a man between 45 and 60 years old in good health and CMV-seropositive.

The chain is built from TRBV11-3 and TRBJ2-1, with TRBD2 as a possible D gene (6 bases). Trimming removed 5 bases from V and 9 bases from J, with 14 bases in between. This CDR3 has 13 residues. Germline CDR1 and CDR2: SGHNT and YENEEA. The CDR3 region is CASSLVGGAEQFF. In DNA, the CDR3 is TGTGCCAGCAGCCTCGTCGGGGGAGCTGAGCAGTTCTTC.

The chain carries TRBV19 and TRBJ1-6; no reliable D call. This CDR3 spans 13 amino acids. The germline V and J ends were trimmed by 6 bases and 8 bases, with 11 bases remaining between them. CDR1 and CDR2 from the germline V gene are LNHDA and SQIVND (reference sequence). This CDR3 is CASRVAEDSPLHF. The CDR3 coding sequence is TGTGCCAGTAGAGTGGCCGAGGATTCACCCCTCCACTTT.

J is TRBJ2-1 and V is TRBV27, with 14 bases lining up with TRBD2. The trim removed 2 bases at V and 3 bases at J, leaving 3 bases unmatched. CDR3 length: 17 residues. Germline CDR1 MNHEY, CDR2 SMNVEV (reference sequence). The CDR3 is CASSLTGLAGVYNEQFF. CDR3 in DNA: TGTGCCAGCAGTTTAACGGGACTAGCGGGGGTCTACAATGAGCAGTTCTTC.

This sequence joins TRBV6-5 and TRBJ1-2; D may be TRBD1 (5 bases). The CDR3 has 15 amino acids. Between the trimmed V and J ends, which lost 5 bases and 2 bases, there was a span of 15 bases. CDR1 and CDR2 (germline): MNHEY, SVGAGI. Written as DNA, the CDR3 is TGTGCCAGCAGTCTCCAGGGTAAGGGGAACTATGGCTACACCTTC. The encoded protein is CASSLQGKGNYGYTF.

The CDR3 loop reads CASSSESIASPLHF. CDR3 DNA sequence: TGTGCCAGCAGCTCCGAGTCGATAGCCTCACCCCTCCACTTT. The V and J genes are TRBV7-9 and TRBJ1-6; D ambiguous. Trimming shortened V by 4 bases and J by 10 bases, and 14 bases separated the two germline ends. The CDR3 runs to 14 residues. Germline lookup yields CDR1 SEHNR and CDR2 FQNEAQ (reference sequence).

With regard to this clone: Mismatch with germline at one junction end may stem from a read error. The chain has TRBV5-1 and TRBJ2-7, with 10 bases that match TRBD1. Germline lookup yields CDR1 SGHRS and CDR2 YFSETQ. This CDR3 is 15 amino acids long. In nucleotides, the CDR3 is TGCGCCAGCAGCTTGGCCGGGACAGGGGACTACAAGCAGTACTTC. It translates to CASSLAGTGDYKQYF.

V is TRBV28 and J is TRBJ2-7, with 9 bases lining up with TRBD2. CDR3 length equals 15 residues. J was trimmed by 6 bases and V by 4 bases; bases with no gene match: 10. Germline CDR1 and CDR2: MDHEN and SYDVKM. CDR3 sequence reads: CASSYPLAGPGEQYF. For the CDR3, the DNA is TGTGCCAGCAGTTATCCCCTAGCGGGGCCCGGCGAGCAGTACTTC. The full variable domain, with the rest looked up from reference TRBV28 and TRBJ2-7, is DVKVTQSSRYLVKRTGEKVFLECVQDMDHENMFWYRQDPGLGLRLIYFSYDVKMKEKGDIPEGYSVSREKKERFSLILESASTNQTSMYLCASSYPLAGPGEQYFGPGTRLTVT.